Listed here is a single TCR beta chain. Authors' methods: Estimation of nucleated cell counts was performed using reference gene primer amplification. Method: immunoSEQ multiplex PCR; TCRdb's copy keeps in-frame clones and lacks some. That table furnishes V, J and clone size, whereas the DNA furnished D and trimming. The data contain over 300,000 clones, 85% to 90% of them singletons. This specimen belongs to a study of blood T cell repertoires in COVID-19. Study overall: Samples taken during acute and convalescent COVID-19 were collected in the United States, Italy and Spain.

In germline, CDR1 is SGHRS, CDR2 YFSETQ. J was trimmed by 3 bases and V by 0 bases; bases with no gene match: 7. This CDR3 is built from 17 residues. Participants, 18 to 89 years old, spanned 24 US areas. Which cohort a participant joined came from the clinical history participants gave. The J gene is TRBJ1-4, the V gene TRBV5-1; 8 nucleotides line up with TRBD1. Input material: PBMCs or T cells enriched from blood (not recorded which). The clonotype was recovered from a woman under 40 with acute COVID-19. CDR3 DNA: TGCGCCAGCAGCTTGGAGGGCAACAGGGGGTCTAATGAAAAACTGTTTTTT. The encoded protein is CASSLEGNRGSNEKLFF.